One sample yielded the 27 T cell receptor beta chains listed below, sequenced in a study of cytomegalovirus exposure and HLA in healthy donors. Both 60 Vbeta primers and 13 Jbeta primers went into the PCR. TCRdb keeps only in-frame clones here, not all; method: immunoSEQ multiplex PCR. Of approximately 140,000 clones listed, roughly 78% were seen once; the top ten hold roughly 2.2%. The sequenced sample was PBMCs. The origin of the receptors is a man between 25 and 39 years old in good health and CMV-seronegative.

CDR3 amino acids: CASSSPGTGGDEQYF. The DNA for the CDR3 is TGTGCCAGCAGTTCCCCTGGGACAGGGGGCGACGAGCAGTACTTC. The V call is TRBV28, the J call TRBJ2-7; TRBD1 matches at 12 bases. Germline trimming cut 4 bases from V and 5 bases from J; bases unmatched to any gene: 6. This CDR3 is 15 amino acids long. CDR1 is MDHEN, CDR2 SYDVKM, per germline.

This chain's CDR3 is CASSLGLTSPNQYF. The CDR3, as DNA: TGTGCCAGCAGCCTCGGACTCACGTCCCCAAACCAGTACTTC. This rearrangement joins TRBV6-5 to TRBJ2-5, with a possible D match to TRBD2 (5 bases). Germline loops: CDR1 MNHEY, CDR2 SVGAGI. CDR3 length: 14 residues. V was pared by 6 bases and J by 10 bases, with 21 bases between.

The chain is built from TRBV18 and TRBJ2-7; D perhaps matches TRBD2 (6 bases). Deletions cut 1 base from V and 0 bases from J, with 7 bases between. CDR1 and CDR2 from the germline V gene are KGHSH and LQKENI. The CDR3 sequence is 14 residues long. CDR3 coding DNA: TGTGCCAGCTCACCACACGGGAGCTCCTACGAGCAGTACTTC. It encodes CASSPHGSSYEQYF.

The CDR3 DNA follows: TGCAGCGTTGATACTGAGGGAAACTATGGCTACACCTTC. It encodes CSVDTEGNYGYTF. The chain employs TRBV29-1 and TRBJ1-2; D gene ambiguous. The CDR3 is 13 residues long. Germline V lookup: CDR1 SQVTM, CDR2 ANQGSEA. The V end lost 3 bases, the J end lost 2 bases, and 10 bases lay between the germline ends. Full variable domain (rest looked up from reference TRBV29-1 and TRBJ1-2): SAVISQKPSRDICQRGTSLTIQCQVDSQVTMMFWYRQQPGQSLTLIATANQGSEATYESGFVIDKFPISRPNLTFSTLTVSNMSPEDSSIYLCSVDTEGNYGYTFGSGTRLTVV.

This clone turned up a few times. Given a much more abundant clone one base away, this may be a read error. The chain uses TRBV6-1 and TRBJ2-7; 9 bases are a match to TRBD1. V shed 4 bases and J 6 bases; nucleotides not matched to a gene: 1. This CDR3 region has 12 residues. The germline V gene encodes CDR1 MNHNS and CDR2 SASEGT. The chain's CDR3 is CASSATGGEQYF. CDR3 bases: TGTGCCAGCAGTGCGACAGGGGGCGAGCAGTACTTC.

The chain carries TRBV7-9 and TRBJ1-3, with D unclear. V lost 1 base to trimming and J lost 4 bases, with 8 bases between them. This CDR3 comprises 14 residues. From germline, CDR1 is SEHNR and CDR2 FQNEAQ (reference sequence). CDR3 coding DNA: TGTGCCAGCAGCTTAGTCTTGTTGGGAAACACCATATATTTT. Protein sequence: CASSLVLLGNTIYF.

The CDR3 nucleotides read TGTGCCAGCAGTTTTCACGACCGGGCTGAAGCTTTCTTT. This sequence encodes CASSFHDRAEAFF. V gene TRBV28 combines with J gene TRBJ1-1; no clear D. CDR3 length equals 13 residues. Germline lookup yields CDR1 MDHEN and CDR2 SYDVKM. V was clipped by 3 bases and J by 6 bases, with 11 bases between them.

The rearrangement joins TRBV19 to TRBJ2-7; possibly TRBD2 for D (6 bases). The CDR3 sequence is 15 residues long. Trimming took 5 bases from V and 2 from J, leaving 16 bases between them. Germline V gives CDR1 LNHDA, CDR2 SQIVND (reference sequence). CDR3 sequence: CASSLPGEVAYEQYF. The DNA of the CDR3 is TGTGCCAGTAGTCTCCCCGGGGAGGTAGCCTACGAGCAGTACTTC.

This chain links TRBV6-5 with TRBJ2-2, with 10 bases identical to TRBD2. Per germline, CDR1 MNHEY and CDR2 SVGAGI. The CDR3 contains 16 residues. The trim removed 1 base at V and 7 bases at J, leaving 6 bases unmatched. The CDR3 loop reads CASSYWAASGSGELFF. For the CDR3, the DNA is TGTGCCAGCAGTTACTGGGCGGCTAGCGGGAGCGGGGAGCTGTTTTTT.

The CDR3 spells CASRPQTANYGYTF. The CDR3 coding sequence is TGCGCCAGCAGACCGCAGACAGCTAACTATGGCTACACCTTC. The rearrangement joins TRBV5-1 to TRBJ1-2; D is perhaps TRBD1 (5 bases). V was cut by 5 bases and J by 0 bases, with 11 bases left in between. The CDR3 is 14 amino acids. The germline V gene encodes CDR1 SGHRS and CDR2 YFSETQ.

V and J are TRBV27 and TRBJ2-1, with 11 bases identical to TRBD2. J gave up 0 bases and V 9 bases, and 1 base lay outside the gene matches. Germline V CDR1 and CDR2: MNHEY, SMNVEV (reference sequence). This CDR3 is built from 14 residues. In nucleotides, the CDR3 is TGTGCCAGTACTAGCGGGGGCTCCTACAATGAGCAGTTCTTC. Translated: CASTSGGSYNEQFF.

The chain uses TRBV5-1 and TRBJ1-1; D gene unclear. This CDR3 has 15 residues. CDR1 and CDR2 from the germline V gene are SGHRS and YFSETQ. V lost 0 bases, J lost 0 bases, and 9 bases lay in between. The chain's CDR3 is CASSLDTPMNTEAFF. Here the CDR3 DNA reads TGCGCCAGCAGCTTGGATACTCCAATGAACACTGAAGCTTTCTTT.

The chain joins TRBV10-2 to TRBJ2-1; D not resolved. Germline V gene sequence: CDR1 WSHSY, CDR2 SAAADI. CDR3 size: 15 residues. The ends were cut back, 7 bases at V and 2 bases at J, with 15 bases in the middle. The CDR3 DNA sequence: TGCGCCAGCACTCCGACTTCCGCCGCCTACAATGAGCAGTTCTTC. Its translation is CASTPTSAAYNEQFF.

The rearrangement links TRBV29-1 to TRBJ1-1; perhaps TRBD1 as D (6 bases). V lost 0 bases, J lost 1 base, and 6 bases lay in between. Germline-derived CDR1 and CDR2 are SQVTM and ANQGSEA. The CDR3 runs 13 residues. CDR3 DNA sequence: TGCAGCGTTGAAGAGGACAGGAACACTGAAGCTTTCTTT. Translation: CSVEEDRNTEAFF.

This chain joins TRBV7-2 and TRBJ2-7, with 9 bases matching TRBD2. Germline-derived CDR1 and CDR2 are SGHTA and FQGNSA. V dropped 5 bases and J dropped 1; count of bases not matched to a gene: 3. This CDR3 is built from 14 residues. The CDR3 spells CASSTGLASYEQYF. The DNA of the CDR3 is TGTGCCAGCAGCACGGGACTAGCTTCCTACGAGCAGTACTTC.

The rearrangement joins TRBV7-9 to TRBJ1-2; D is perhaps TRBD1 (5 bases). Deletions cut 5 bases from V and 2 bases from J, with 15 bases between. The CDR3 is 15 residues long. Germline V gene lookup returns CDR1 SEHNR and CDR2 FQNEAQ (reference sequence). The CDR3, as DNA: TGTGCCAGCAGCGGCCAGGGTACACCGAACTATGGCTACACCTTC. It yields the protein CASSGQGTPNYGYTF.

A few counts support this clone. The chain uses TRBV5-6 and TRBJ1-5, with 8 bases identical to TRBD1. The CDR3 runs 14 residues. Trimming took 0 bases from V and 4 from J; bases not matched to a gene: 0. The germline V gene has CDR1 SGHDT and CDR2 YYEEEE. The CDR3, as DNA: TGTGCCAGCAGCTTGGGGGACAGGAATCAGCCCCAGCATTTT. Translating it yields CASSLGDRNQPQHF.

The chain is built from TRBV28 and TRBJ1-5; 9 nucleotides match TRBD1. This CDR3 spans 15 amino acids. The junction had 13 bases not matched to a gene; V was cut back by 5 bases and J by 11 bases. Looked up from germline, CDR1 is MDHEN and CDR2 is SYDVKM. The CDR3 spells CASSPQGTGRRAQHF. The CDR3 DNA follows: TGTGCCAGCAGTCCCCAAGGGACAGGGAGAAGGGCCCAGCATTTT.

The J gene is TRBJ1-3, the V gene TRBV9, with 8 bases matching TRBD1. CDR3 length equals 16 residues. Germline V CDR1 and CDR2: SGDLS, YYNGEE. The V gene end was trimmed by 0 bases and the J gene end by 2 bases; junction bases not matched to a gene: 4. CDR3 nucleotide sequence: TGTGCCAGCAGCGTAGCCGGACAGGGCACTGGAAACACCATATATTTT. Amino acids: CASSVAGQGTGNTIYF.

This clone was counted only a few times. The chain combines TRBV15 with TRBJ2-3; TRBD2 matches at 10 bases. J lost 7 bases, V lost 4 bases, and 5 bases had no gene match. This CDR3 is 14 amino acids long. Germline CDR1 is LNHNV and CDR2 is YYDKDF (reference sequence). CDR3 loop: CATSTPSGRNTQYF. In DNA, the CDR3 is TGTGCCACCAGCACCCCTAGCGGGAGAAATACGCAGTATTTT.

The chain joins TRBV6-5 to TRBJ1-6, with D possibly being TRBD1 (6 bases). CDR3 length: 15 residues. V lost 6 bases and J 3 bases, leaving 12 bases between the germline ends. CDR1 MNHEY and CDR2 SVGAGI come from the germline V gene. The CDR3 region is CASRGRTDYNSPLHF. The CDR3, as DNA: TGTGCCAGCAGGGGCCGGACAGACTATAATTCACCCCTCCACTTT.

Turning to this clone: A read error may account for a junction end that differs from germline. The chain uses TRBV13 and TRBJ1-2, with D possibly TRBD1 on 5 matching bases. CDR1 is PRHDT and CDR2 is FYEKMQ in the germline V gene (reference sequence). This CDR3 is 14 amino acids long. CDR3 sequence: CASSARGGPRGYPF. The CDR3 DNA follows: TGTGCCAGCAGCGCCCGGGGAGGCCCGAGGGGCTACCCCTTC.

In this sample, this clone turned up once. CDR3 sequence (DNA): TGTGCCAGCAGTTATTCCAGATTCGTTAGCAATCAGCCCCAGCATTTT. Its translation: CASSYSRFVSNQPQHF. The rearrangement joins TRBV28 to TRBJ1-5; the D is unclear. The CDR3 sequence is 16 residues long. Germline CDR1 is MDHEN and CDR2 is SYDVKM. V was shortened by 4 bases and J by 0 bases, with 13 bases between the two germline ends.

The rearrangement links TRBV10-3 to TRBJ1-4, with 8 nucleotides matching TRBD1. After removal of 10 bases from V and 4 bases from J, the junction contained 11 bases not matched to a gene. Germline V gives CDR1 ENHRY, CDR2 SYGVKD. The CDR3 spans 15 residues. The CDR3 reads CATQGALGHNEKLFF. CDR3 coding DNA: TGTGCCACCCAGGGGGCCCTCGGCCATAATGAAAAACTGTTTTTT.

The CDR3 DNA follows: TGTGCCAGCAGCGTAGGGATTTCCACGGGAGAGACCCAGTACTTC. This sequence encodes CASSVGISTGETQYF. The rearrangement joins TRBV9 to TRBJ2-5; D not certain. The CDR3 is made up of 15 amino acids. Germline CDR1 reads SGDLS; CDR2 reads YYNGEE. Trimming shortened V by 0 bases and J by 4 bases, and 13 bases separated the two germline ends.

The chain is built from TRBV9 and TRBJ1-5; D is possibly TRBD1 (5 bases). The length of the CDR3 is 16 residues. V lost 0 bases and J lost 2, with 12 bases in between. CDR1 and CDR2 (germline): SGDLS, YYNGEE. This CDR3 reads CASSVVGGSGNQPQHF. The CDR3 DNA is TGTGCCAGCAGCGTAGTTGGGGGGTCGGGCAATCAGCCCCAGCATTTT.

This chain links TRBV4-1 with TRBJ2-1; 7 bases are a match to TRBD2. Trimming removed 3 bases from V and 6 bases from J; junction bases left unmatched: 11. CDR1 is MGHRA and CDR2 is YSYEKL in the germline V gene. The CDR3 loop spans 16 amino acids. The CDR3 DNA is TGCGCCAGCAGCCATCGGACTAGGGCTCTTTCCAATGAGCAGTTCTTC. Amino acid sequence: CASSHRTRALSNEQFF.